The 26 T cell receptor beta chains below all came from one sample that was sequenced in a study of T cells in Graves' hyperthyroidism and ophthalmopathy (dated by TCRdb to between 2018 and 2021). Library creation used multiplex PCR. This sample was sequenced with an Illumina HiSeq 2000. Amplification of TCR beta CDR3 regions was carried out from RNA transcripts. For the first round of RT-PCR on the TCR CDR3, the HTBI primer set was used together with the Qiagen OneStep RT-PCR kit. TCRdb reprocessed the public reads (quality trimming at Q25 with fastp, clone calling with MiXCR) and kept in-frame beta chains. Duplicate CDR3 protein sequences are folded into a single record with the most common DNA and genes. The sample yields about 840,000 distinct CDR3 sequences; 38% were counted once. 7% to 10% of the sample is in the top ten clones. The source material was blood. These receptors were taken from a man between 18 and 35 years old with Graves' hyperthyroidism.

The chain employs TRBV29-1 and TRBJ1-1; possibly TRBD1 for D (5 bases). From germline, CDR1 is SQVTM and CDR2 ANQGSEA. The CDR3 loop spans 14 amino acids. V was clipped by 6 bases and J by 0 bases, with 14 bases between them. The CDR3 region has the DNA TGCAGCGTGCATCGGGGCACTATGAACACTGAAGCTTTCTTT. This gives the protein CSVHRGTMNTEAFF. Variable domain in full (rest from reference TRBV29-1 and TRBJ1-1): SAVISQKPSRDICQRGTSLTIQCQVDSQVTMMFWYRQQPGQSLTLIATANQGSEATYESGFVIDKFPISRPNLTFSTLTVSNMSPEDSSIYLCSVHRGTMNTEAFFGQGTRLTVV.

This clonotype was counted between two and nine times. The genes are TRBV12-3 or TRBV12-4 and TRBJ1-2; weak D call: TRBD1 (6 bases). CDR3 length: 14 amino acids. V dropped 8 bases and J dropped 2 bases, with 15 bases sitting between them. The CDR3 region is CASRLGGGNYGYTF. DNA for the CDR3: TGTGCCAGCCGGCTAGGGGGGGGAAACTATGGCTACACCTTC.

The gene calls are TRBV6-1 and TRBJ1-5, with D possibly being TRBD1 (5 bases). V lost 8 bases, J lost 4 bases, and 21 bases lay in between. CDR3 size: 16 residues. In germline, CDR1 is MNHNS, CDR2 SASEGT. CDR3 bases: TGTGCCAGCCGTCTCCGGGACGGGAAGGGTAATCAGCCCCAGCATTTT. This gives the protein CASRLRDGKGNQPQHF.

This clonotype was picked up a small number of times. This sequence joins TRBV5-1 and TRBJ2-7; D might be TRBD1 (5 bases). The CDR3 covers 15 residues. Germline V gene lookup returns CDR1 SGHRS and CDR2 YFSETQ. Between the trimmed V and J ends, which lost 0 bases and 3 bases, there was a span of 13 bases. The CDR3: CASSLGRLQGYEQYF. Written as DNA, the CDR3 is TGCGCCAGCAGCTTGGGTAGGCTTCAGGGCTACGAGCAGTACTTC. The whole variable domain, remainder taken from reference TRBV5-1 and TRBJ2-7, is KAGVTQTPRYLIKTRGQQVTLSCSPISGHRSVSWYQQTPGQGLQFLFEYFSETQRNKGNFPGRFSGRQFSNSRSEMNVSTLELGDSALYLCASSLGRLQGYEQYFGPGTRLTVT.

At least ten counts were recorded for this clonotype. This chain connects TRBV29-1 to TRBJ1-1, with 11 bases identical to TRBD1. Germline lookup yields CDR1 SQVTM and CDR2 ANQGSEA. After removal of 7 bases from V and 2 bases from J, the junction contained 3 bases not matched to a gene. The CDR3 covers 13 residues. CDR3 amino acids: CSDGTGGNTEAFF. Here the CDR3 DNA reads TGCAGCGACGGGACAGGGGGAAACACTGAAGCTTTCTTT.

This chain connects TRBV7-8 to TRBJ2-2, with 11 bases fitting TRBD2. From germline, CDR1 is SGHVS and CDR2 FQNEAQ. CDR3 length: 18 amino acids. Unmatched junction bases numbered 11, after V lost 6 bases and J lost 2 bases. Here the CDR3 reads CASSPAAGLADNTGELFF. The CDR3 DNA is TGTGCCAGCAGTCCCGCGGCGGGACTAGCGGATAACACCGGGGAGCTGTTTTTT.

The chain recombines TRBV25-1 with TRBJ1-2, with 10 positions matching TRBD1. This CDR3 contains 14 residues. Germline loops: CDR1 MGHDK, CDR2 SYGVNS. Trimming removed 4 bases from V and 7 bases from J; junction bases left unmatched: 6. CDR3 coding DNA: TGTGCCAGCAGTGTTCCGGGACAGGGGACTGGCTACACCTTC. It is translated as CASSVPGQGTGYTF.

There are many counts of this clonotype. The DNA for the CDR3 is TGCGCCAGCAGCTGGGAAGGCCACGGCTACACCTTC. Amino acids: CASSWEGHGYTF. The chain combines TRBV5-1 with TRBJ1-2; the D is unclear. Trimming cost V 3 bases and J 8 bases, with 11 bases left between them. Germline lookup yields CDR1 SGHRS and CDR2 YFSETQ. The CDR3 sequence is 12 residues long.

This clonotype was seen repeatedly, ten times or more. The chain employs TRBV7-3 and TRBJ2-7, with TRBD2 identical over 14 bases. V trimming: 6 bases; J trimming: 6 bases; junction bases outside the gene matches: 1. The germline gives CDR1 SGHTA, CDR2 FQGTGA. The CDR3 is made up of 13 amino acids. The CDR3 region has the DNA TGTGCCAGCAGTGGGACTAGCGGGAGCGAGCAGTACTTC. Translation: CASSGTSGSEQYF.

Note on this clonotype: At one boundary the junction diverges from the germline segment, which might be a read error. This rearrangement joins TRBV5-1 to TRBJ2-5; TRBD2 agrees at 8 bases. The V gene's germline CDR1 is SGHRS and CDR2 YFSETQ. The length of the CDR3 is 17 residues. The CDR3 spells CASSYSDVGGGKETQYF. Written as DNA, the CDR3 is TGTGCCAGCAGTTATTCGGACGTCGGCGGGGGGAAAGAGACCCAGTACTTC.

In its sample, this clonotype was seen a few times. The chain uses TRBV7-2 and TRBJ2-7, with D unresolved. The CDR3 is 14 amino acids. Looked up from germline, CDR1 is SGHTA and CDR2 is FQGNSA. V was clipped by 4 bases and J by 0 bases, with 10 bases between them. This chain's CDR3 is CASSSSLDSYEQYF. In nucleotides, the CDR3 is TGTGCCAGCAGCTCCTCCCTAGACTCCTACGAGCAGTACTTC.

This sequence joins TRBV10-3 and TRBJ2-3; weak D call: TRBD2 (6 bases). Trimming stripped 10 bases from V and 1 base from J, with 12 bases between. Germline CDR1 is ENHRY and CDR2 is SYGVKD. The length of the CDR3 is 13 residues. CDR3 sequence: CATLLAGTDTQYF. CDR3 coding DNA: TGTGCCACTTTACTAGCTGGCACAGATACGCAGTATTTT.

V and J are TRBV12-3 or TRBV12-4 and TRBJ2-2, with TRBD2 as a possible D gene (5 bases). The CDR3 runs 17 residues. The ends were cut back, 3 bases at V and 3 bases at J, with 17 bases in the middle. The CDR3 nucleotides read TGTGCCAGCAGTTTTATTTGGGAGCAGGTTCACACCGGGGAGCTGTTTTTT. Translation: CASSFIWEQVHTGELFF.

The rearrangement links TRBV2 to TRBJ1-1; TRBD1 matches 9 bases. Losses at the gene ends were 6 bases for V and 5 bases for J; bases not matched to a gene: 10. The CDR3 length is 15 residues. Germline V gene sequence: CDR1 SNHLY, CDR2 FYNNEI. CDR3 sequence reads: CASRTTGGLGTEAFF. DNA of the CDR3: TGTGCCAGCAGGACTACAGGGGGCCTGGGAACTGAAGCTTTCTTT. The whole variable domain, remainder taken from reference TRBV2 and TRBJ1-1, is EPEVTQTPSHQVTQMGQEVILRCVPISNHLYFYWYRQILGQKVEFLVSFYNNEISEKSEIFDDQFSVERPDGSNFTLKIRSTKLEDSAMYFCASRTTGGLGTEAFFGQGTRLTVV.

In regard to this clonotype: Given a much more abundant clone one base away, this may be a read error. The gene calls are TRBV29-1 and TRBJ2-7; maybe TRBD1 (5 bases). There are 13 residues in the CDR3. The germline V gene has CDR1 SQVTM and CDR2 ANQGSEA. In DNA form, the CDR3 reads TGCAGCGTTTTAGAGGACAATTCCTACGGGCAGTACTTC. It is translated as CSVLEDNSYGQYF.

For this clonotype: One end of the junction fails to match germline, which may point to a read error. The rearrangement joins TRBV7-6 to TRBJ1-1; D perhaps matches TRBD1 (6 bases). This CDR3 is 12 amino acids long. Germline V gene lookup returns CDR1 SGHVS and CDR2 FNYEAQ. The CDR3 spells CASRLGGPEAFF. CDR3 coding DNA: TGTGCCAGCAGATTAGGGGGTCCCGAAGCTTTCTTT.

The chain recombines TRBV29-1 with TRBJ1-2, with 7 bases that match TRBD1. The V segment lost 7 bases and the J segment 0 bases; nucleotides outside the gene matches: 5. The CDR3 has 13 residues. The germline gives CDR1 SQVTM, CDR2 ANQGSEA. The CDR3 reads CSALTGTNYGYTF. The CDR3 bases are TGCAGCGCTCTGACAGGGACTAACTATGGCTACACCTTC. Variable domain in full (rest from reference TRBV29-1 and TRBJ1-2): SAVISQKPSRDICQRGTSLTIQCQVDSQVTMMFWYRQQPGQSLTLIATANQGSEATYESGFVIDKFPISRPNLTFSTLTVSNMSPEDSSIYLCSALTGTNYGYTFGSGTRLTVV.

The chain combines TRBV6-1 with TRBJ2-5, with unresolved D. CDR1 and CDR2 (germline): MNHNS, SASEGT. There are 13 residues in the CDR3. Trimming removed 5 bases at V and 5 bases at J, with 12 bases between. CDR3 nucleotides: TGTGCCAGCAGTTCCGACCCCTTCGAGACCCAGTACTTC. It encodes CASSSDPFETQYF.

This chain connects TRBV4-2 to TRBJ2-7; D remains ambiguous. CDR1 and CDR2 (germline): LGHNA, YNFKEQ. The CDR3 spans 13 residues. The ends were cut back, 1 base at V and 3 bases at J, with 7 bases in the middle. As DNA, the CDR3 is TGTGCCAGCAGCCAAGCTGGCCGCTACGAGCAGTACTTC. Protein product: CASSQAGRYEQYF.

This rearrangement joins TRBV7-2 to TRBJ1-3; weak D call: TRBD1 (5 bases). The CDR3 length is 16 residues. Germline V gives CDR1 SGHTA, CDR2 FQGNSA. V was pared by 2 bases and J by 4 bases, with 15 bases between. The CDR3 spells CASSLITRGMGNTIYF. The CDR3 DNA follows: TGTGCCAGCAGCTTAATCACCCGGGGGATGGGAAACACCATATATTTT.

This clonotype occurred many times. The CDR3: CASSVGDRGEQYF. The CDR3 nucleotides are TGTGCCAGCAGCGTTGGGGATCGGGGCGAGCAGTACTTC. The V call is TRBV9, the J call TRBJ2-7; TRBD2 might be the D (5 bases). V lost 2 bases and J lost 6, with 12 bases in between. The germline CDR1 and CDR2 sequences are SGDLS and YYNGEE. The CDR3 length is 13 residues. Using reference TRBV9 and TRBJ2-7 for the parts outside the CDR3, the full variable domain is DSGVTQTPKHLITATGQRVTLRCSPRSGDLSVYWYQQSLDQGLQFLIQYYNGEERAKGNILERFSAQQFPDLHSELNLSSLELGDSALYFCASSVGDRGEQYFGPGTRLTVT.

A word on this clonotype: Just one base apart from a much larger clone, this may be a read error. V is TRBV19 and J is TRBJ1-5; 7 nucleotides agree with TRBD1. Germline CDR1 is LNHDA and CDR2 is SQIVND (reference sequence). The CDR3 consists of 13 residues. The CDR3 DNA reads as TGTGCCAGCAGGATGGACAGGCATCAGCCCCGGCATTTT. This encodes CASRMDRHQPRHF.

The chain links TRBV14 to TRBJ2-2; TRBD2 matches 7 bases. Germline V gene lookup returns CDR1 SGHDN and CDR2 FVKESK. CDR3 size: 15 residues. J lost 4 bases, V lost 3 bases, and 5 bases had no gene match. The CDR3 protein is CASSHGRGSTGELFF. The CDR3 bases are TGTGCCAGCAGCCATGGGCGGGGGAGCACCGGGGAGCTGTTTTTT.

This clonotype was recorded a few times. This chain connects TRBV5-6 to TRBJ1-1; 7 bases match TRBD1. Germline assignment: CDR1 SGHDT and CDR2 YYEEEE. V dropped 2 bases and J dropped 0; count of bases not matched to a gene: 10. This CDR3 is built from 17 residues. This CDR3 is CASSLTYRDSVNTEAFF. The CDR3 DNA is TGTGCCAGCAGCTTAACGTACCGGGACAGCGTGAACACTGAAGCTTTCTTT.

Comment on this clonotype: One end of the junction fails to match germline, which may point to a read error. The chain joins TRBV12-3 or TRBV12-4 to TRBJ2-5; D gene unclear. The CDR3 spans 14 residues. CDR3 in DNA: TGTGCCAGCAGCGTAGCCGGCGGCCAAGAGATCCAGTACTTC. Its protein is CASSVAGGQEIQYF.

Only a few counts were recorded for this clonotype. The chain carries TRBV5-1 and TRBJ1-2; 7 bases are shared with TRBD1. CDR3 length: 15 residues. Germline assignment: CDR1 SGHRS and CDR2 YFSETQ. V shed 4 bases and J 6 bases; nucleotides not matched to a gene: 12. The CDR3 DNA is TGCGCCAGCAGCACCCGACAGGGAGGAGAAAATGGCTACACCTTC. This translates into CASSTRQGGENGYTF.